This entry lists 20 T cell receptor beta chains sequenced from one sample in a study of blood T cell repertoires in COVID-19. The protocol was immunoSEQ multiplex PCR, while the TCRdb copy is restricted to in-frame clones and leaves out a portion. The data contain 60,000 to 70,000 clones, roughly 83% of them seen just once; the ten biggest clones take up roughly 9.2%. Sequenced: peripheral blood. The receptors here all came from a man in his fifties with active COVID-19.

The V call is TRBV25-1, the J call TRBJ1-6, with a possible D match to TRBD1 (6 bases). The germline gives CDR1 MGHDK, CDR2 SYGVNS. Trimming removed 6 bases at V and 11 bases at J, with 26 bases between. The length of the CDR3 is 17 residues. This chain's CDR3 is CASSENRVGFLGAPLHF. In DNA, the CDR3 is TGTGCCAGCAGCGAGAACAGGGTAGGGTTCCTCGGAGCACCCCTCCACTTT.

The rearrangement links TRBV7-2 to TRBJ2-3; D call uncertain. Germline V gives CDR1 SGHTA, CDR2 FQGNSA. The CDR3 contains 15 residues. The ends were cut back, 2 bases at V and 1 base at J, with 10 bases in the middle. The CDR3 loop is CASSLNWFGTDTQYF. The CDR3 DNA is TGTGCCAGCAGCTTAAACTGGTTTGGCACAGATACGCAGTATTTT.

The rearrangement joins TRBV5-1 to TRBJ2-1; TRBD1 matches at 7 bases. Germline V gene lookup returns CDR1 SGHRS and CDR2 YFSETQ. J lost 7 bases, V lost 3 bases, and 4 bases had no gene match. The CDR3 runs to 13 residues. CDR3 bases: TGCGCCAGCAGCTCGAGGGACAGTAATGAGCAGTTCTTC. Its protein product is CASSSRDSNEQFF. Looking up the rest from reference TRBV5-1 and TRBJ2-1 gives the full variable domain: KAGVTQTPRYLIKTRGQQVTLSCSPISGHRSVSWYQQTPGQGLQFLFEYFSETQRNKGNFPGRFSGRQFSNSRSEMNVSTLELGDSALYLCASSSRDSNEQFFGPGTRLTVL.

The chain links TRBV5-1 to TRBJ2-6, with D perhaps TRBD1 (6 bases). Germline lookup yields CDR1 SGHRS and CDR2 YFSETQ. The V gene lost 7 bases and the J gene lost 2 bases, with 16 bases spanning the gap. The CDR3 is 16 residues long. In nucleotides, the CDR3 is TGCGCCAGCTCAGGGGTTACCCCTCCTGGGGCCAACGTCCTGACTTTC. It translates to CASSGVTPPGANVLTF.

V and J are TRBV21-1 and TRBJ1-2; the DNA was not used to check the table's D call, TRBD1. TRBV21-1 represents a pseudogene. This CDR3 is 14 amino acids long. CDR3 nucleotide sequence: TGTGCCAGCAGCGCCAGACAGGCTTATAATGGCTACACCTTC. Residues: CASSARQAYNGYTF.

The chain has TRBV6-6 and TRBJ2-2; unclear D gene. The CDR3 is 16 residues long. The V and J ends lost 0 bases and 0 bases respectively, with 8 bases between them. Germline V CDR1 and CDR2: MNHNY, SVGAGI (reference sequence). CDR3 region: CASSYSASANTGELFF. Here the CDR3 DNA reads TGTGCCAGCAGTTACTCGGCCAGCGCGAACACCGGGGAGCTGTTTTTT.

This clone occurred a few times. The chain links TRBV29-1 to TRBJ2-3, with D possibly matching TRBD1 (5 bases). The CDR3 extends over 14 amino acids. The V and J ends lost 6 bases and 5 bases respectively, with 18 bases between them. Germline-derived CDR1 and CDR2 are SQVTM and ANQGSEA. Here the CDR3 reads CSVQQGIPRDTQYF. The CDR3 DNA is TGCAGCGTCCAGCAGGGTATCCCCAGAGATACGCAGTATTTT.

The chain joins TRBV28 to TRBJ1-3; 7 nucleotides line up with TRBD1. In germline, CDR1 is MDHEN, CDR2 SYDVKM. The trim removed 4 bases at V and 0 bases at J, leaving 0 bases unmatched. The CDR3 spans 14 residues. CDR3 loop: CASSSGGSGNTIYF. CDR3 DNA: TGTGCCAGCAGTTCAGGGGGCTCTGGAAACACCATATATTTT.

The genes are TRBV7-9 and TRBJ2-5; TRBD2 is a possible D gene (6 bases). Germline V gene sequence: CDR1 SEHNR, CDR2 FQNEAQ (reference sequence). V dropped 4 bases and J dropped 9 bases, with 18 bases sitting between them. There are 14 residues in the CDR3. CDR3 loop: CASSSPGAPSAQYF. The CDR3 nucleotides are TGTGCCAGCAGCTCGCCGGGAGCTCCCTCGGCCCAGTACTTC.

The CDR3 is CASSPTGAEQFF. CDR3 DNA: TGTGCCAGCAGCCCGACAGGGGCTGAGCAGTTCTTC. The chain couples TRBV12-3 or TRBV12-4 to TRBJ2-1; 8 bases match TRBD1. The junction had 4 bases not matched to a gene; V was cut back by 6 bases and J by 9 bases. This CDR3 spans 12 amino acids.

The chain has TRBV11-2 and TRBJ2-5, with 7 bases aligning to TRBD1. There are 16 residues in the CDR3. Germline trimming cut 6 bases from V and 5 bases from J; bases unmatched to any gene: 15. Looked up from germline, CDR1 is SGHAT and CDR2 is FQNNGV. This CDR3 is CASSKGQVVREETQYF. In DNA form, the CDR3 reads TGTGCCAGCAGTAAAGGACAGGTGGTAAGGGAGGAGACCCAGTACTTC.

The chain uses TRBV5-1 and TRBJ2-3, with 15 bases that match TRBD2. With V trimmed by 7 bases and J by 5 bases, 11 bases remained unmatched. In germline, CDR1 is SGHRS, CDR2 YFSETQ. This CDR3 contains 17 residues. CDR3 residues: CASSPSRTSGGGDTQYF. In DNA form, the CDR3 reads TGCGCCAGCTCCCCCTCCCGGACTAGCGGGGGGGGAGATACGCAGTATTTT.

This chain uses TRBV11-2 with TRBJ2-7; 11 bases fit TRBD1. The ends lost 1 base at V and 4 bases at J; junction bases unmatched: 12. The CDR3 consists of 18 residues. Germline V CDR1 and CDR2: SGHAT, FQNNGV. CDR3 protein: CASSLVWGQGVVRYEQYF. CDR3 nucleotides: TGTGCCAGCAGCTTAGTTTGGGGACAGGGGGTCGTAAGGTACGAGCAGTACTTC. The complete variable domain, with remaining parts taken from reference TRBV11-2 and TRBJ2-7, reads EAGVAQSPRYKIIEKRQSVAFWCNPISGHATLYWYQQILGQGPKLLIQFQNNGVVDDSQLPKDRFSAERLKGVDSTLKIQPAKLEDSAVYLCASSLVWGQGVVRYEQYFGPGTRLTVT.

This CDR3 reads CASSLIGQETQYF. The CDR3 DNA reads as TGTGCCAGCAGCTTAATCGGTCAAGAGACCCAGTACTTC. The chain carries TRBV7-2 and TRBJ2-5; D remains ambiguous. This CDR3 has 13 residues. Germline CDR1 is SGHTA and CDR2 is FQGNSA. V was cut by 2 bases and J by 2 bases, with 6 bases left in between.

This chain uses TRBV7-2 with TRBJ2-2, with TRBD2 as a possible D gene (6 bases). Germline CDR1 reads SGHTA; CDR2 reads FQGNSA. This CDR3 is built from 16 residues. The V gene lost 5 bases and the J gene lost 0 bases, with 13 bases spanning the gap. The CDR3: CASSPQRVTNTGELFF. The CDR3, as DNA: TGTGCCAGCAGCCCCCAGCGGGTTACGAACACCGGGGAGCTGTTTTTT.

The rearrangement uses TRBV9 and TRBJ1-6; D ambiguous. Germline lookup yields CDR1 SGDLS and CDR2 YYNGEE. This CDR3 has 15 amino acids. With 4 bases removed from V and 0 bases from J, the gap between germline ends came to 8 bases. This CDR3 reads CASSLESSYNSPLHF. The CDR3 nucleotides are TGTGCCAGCAGCTTGGAGAGCTCCTATAATTCACCCCTCCACTTT. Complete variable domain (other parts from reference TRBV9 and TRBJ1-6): DSGVTQTPKHLITATGQRVTLRCSPRSGDLSVYWYQQSLDQGLQFLIQYYNGEERAKGNILERFSAQQFPDLHSELNLSSLELGDSALYFCASSLESSYNSPLHFGNGTRLTVT.

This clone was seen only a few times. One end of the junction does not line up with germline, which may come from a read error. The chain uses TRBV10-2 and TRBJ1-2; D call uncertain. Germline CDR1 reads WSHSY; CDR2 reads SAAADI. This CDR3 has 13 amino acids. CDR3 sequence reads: CASSESRGTAICF. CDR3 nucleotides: TGCGCCAGCAGTGAGTCACGCGGCACCGCTATTTGCTTC.

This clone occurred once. CDR3 loop: CASSEVFLAGSEQYF. The CDR3 DNA sequence: TGTGCCAGCAGCGAGGTATTTCTAGCGGGATCCGAGCAGTACTTC. The chain employs TRBV4-2 and TRBJ2-7; TRBD2 matches 9 bases. J lost 6 bases, V lost 5 bases, and 11 bases had no gene match. The CDR3 sequence is 15 residues long. Germline V gene data show CDR1 as LGHNA and CDR2 as YNFKEQ.

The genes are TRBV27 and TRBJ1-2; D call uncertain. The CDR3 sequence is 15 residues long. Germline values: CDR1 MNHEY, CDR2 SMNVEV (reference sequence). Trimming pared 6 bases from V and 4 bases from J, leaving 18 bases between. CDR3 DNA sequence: TGTGCCAGCAGCCCCGGCGGGTCTATTCGCTATGGCTACACCTTC. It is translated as CASSPGGSIRYGYTF.

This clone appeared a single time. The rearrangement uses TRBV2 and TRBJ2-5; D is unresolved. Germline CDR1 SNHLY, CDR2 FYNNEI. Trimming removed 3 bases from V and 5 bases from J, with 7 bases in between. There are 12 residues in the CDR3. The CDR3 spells CASSEVGETQYF. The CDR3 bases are TGTGCCAGCAGTGAGGTCGGGGAGACCCAGTACTTC.